This entry features one T cell receptor beta chain sequence. The sample originates from a study of shared clonotypes between healthy human individuals. Profiling relied on immunoSEQ multiplex PCR, and the TCRdb table lists in-frame clones only, not all of them. Of roughly 640,000 clones in the sample, roughly 97% were seen once. The CDR3 runs 14 residues. Germline V lookup: CDR1 SGHRS, CDR2 YFSETQ. V trimming: 7 bases; J trimming: 3 bases; junction bases outside the gene matches: 9. V is TRBV5-1 and J is TRBJ1-1, with 7 bases matching TRBD1. Sequencing was carried out using naive CD4+ T cells sorted from blood. As for subset: CD45RA+ positively selected. This receptor was identified in a woman aged 25 to 39 in good health. CDR3 sequence reads: CASSTLDRHTEAFF. The CDR3 region has the DNA TGCGCCAGCTCGACCCTGGACAGGCACACTGAAGCTTTCTTT. Looking up the rest from reference TRBV5-1 and TRBJ1-1 gives the full variable domain: KAGVTQTPRYLIKTRGQQVTLSCSPISGHRSVSWYQQTPGQGLQFLFEYFSETQRNKGNFPGRFSGRQFSNSRSEMNVSTLELGDSALYLCASSTLDRHTEAFFGQGTRLTVV.